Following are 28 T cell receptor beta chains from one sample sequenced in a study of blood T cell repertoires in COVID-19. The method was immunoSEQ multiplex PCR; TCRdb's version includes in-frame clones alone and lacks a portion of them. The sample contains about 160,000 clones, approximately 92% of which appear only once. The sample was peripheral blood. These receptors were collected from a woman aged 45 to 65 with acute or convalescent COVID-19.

CDR3 coding DNA: TGTGCCTGTACCGGCGACAGGGGGGAAAAACTGTTTTTT. Amino acids: CACTGDRGEKLFF. The V gene is TRBV30, the J gene TRBJ1-4; 9 bases line up with TRBD1. The V gene end was trimmed by 6 bases and the J gene end by 8 bases; junction bases not matched to a gene: 7. Germline assignment: CDR1 GTSNPN and CDR2 SVGIG (reference sequence). The CDR3 totals 13 residues.

This CDR3 is CASSLDTGKDGYTF. The CDR3 nucleotides are TGTGCCAGCAGCTTGGACACAGGAAAGGATGGCTACACCTTC. V gene TRBV5-5 combines with J gene TRBJ1-2; possible D gene TRBD1, 5 bases. V lost 0 bases and J lost 6, with 12 bases in between. This CDR3 is built from 14 residues. Germline lookup yields CDR1 SGHKS and CDR2 YYEKEE (reference sequence). Complete variable domain (other parts from reference TRBV5-5 and TRBJ1-2): DAGVTQSPTHLIKTRGQQVTLRCSPISGHKSVSWYQQVLGQGPQFIFQYYEKEERGRGNFPDRFSARQFPNYSSELNVNALLLGDSALYLCASSLDTGKDGYTFGSGTRLTVV.

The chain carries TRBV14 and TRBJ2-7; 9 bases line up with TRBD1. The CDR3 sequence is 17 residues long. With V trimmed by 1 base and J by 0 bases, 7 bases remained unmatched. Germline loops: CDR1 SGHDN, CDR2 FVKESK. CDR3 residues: CASSQAYRGLISYEQYF. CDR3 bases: TGTGCCAGCAGCCAAGCCTACAGGGGGCTGATCTCCTACGAGCAGTACTTC.

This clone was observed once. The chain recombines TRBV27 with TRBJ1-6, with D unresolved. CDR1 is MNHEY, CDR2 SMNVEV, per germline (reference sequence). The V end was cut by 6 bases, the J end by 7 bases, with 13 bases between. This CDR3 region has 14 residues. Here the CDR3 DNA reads TGTGCCAGCAGCGACGGACGAGGGAATTCACCCCTCCACTTT. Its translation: CASSDGRGNSPLHF.

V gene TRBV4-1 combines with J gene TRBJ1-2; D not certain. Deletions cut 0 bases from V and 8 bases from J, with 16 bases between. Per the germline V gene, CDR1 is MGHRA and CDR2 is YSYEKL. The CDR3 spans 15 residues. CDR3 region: CASSQDQEVSVGYTF. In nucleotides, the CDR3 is TGCGCCAGCAGCCAAGATCAGGAAGTATCCGTCGGCTACACCTTC.

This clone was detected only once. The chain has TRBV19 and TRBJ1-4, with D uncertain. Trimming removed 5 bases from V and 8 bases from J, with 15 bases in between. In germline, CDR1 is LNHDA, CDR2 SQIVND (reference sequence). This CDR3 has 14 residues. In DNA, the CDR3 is TGTGCCAGTAGTTCCCAAATAGAAGAGGAAAAACTGTTTTTT. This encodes CASSSQIEEEKLFF.

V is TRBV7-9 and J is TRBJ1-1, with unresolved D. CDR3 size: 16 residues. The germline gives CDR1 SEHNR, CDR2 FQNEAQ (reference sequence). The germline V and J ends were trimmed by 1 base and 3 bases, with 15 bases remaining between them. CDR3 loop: CASSLGETSRDTEAFF. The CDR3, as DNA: TGTGCCAGCAGCTTAGGGGAGACCTCCCGGGACACTGAAGCTTTCTTT.

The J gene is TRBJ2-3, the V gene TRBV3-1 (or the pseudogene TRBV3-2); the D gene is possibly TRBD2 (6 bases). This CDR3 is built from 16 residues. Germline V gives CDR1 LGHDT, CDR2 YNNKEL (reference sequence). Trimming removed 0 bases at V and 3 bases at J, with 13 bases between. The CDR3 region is CASSQDRGGNTDTQYF. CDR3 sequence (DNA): TGTGCCAGCAGCCAAGATAGAGGAGGGAATACAGATACGCAGTATTTT.

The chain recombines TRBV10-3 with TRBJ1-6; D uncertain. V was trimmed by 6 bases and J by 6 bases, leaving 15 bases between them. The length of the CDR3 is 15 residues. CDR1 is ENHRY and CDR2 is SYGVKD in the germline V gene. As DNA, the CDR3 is TGTGCCATCAGCCCCCGTCCCGGTGGTAATTCACCCCTCCACTTT. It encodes CAISPRPGGNSPLHF.

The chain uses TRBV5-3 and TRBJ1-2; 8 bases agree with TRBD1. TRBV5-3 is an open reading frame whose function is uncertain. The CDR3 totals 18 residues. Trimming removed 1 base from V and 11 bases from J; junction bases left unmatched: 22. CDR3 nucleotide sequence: TGTGCCAGAAGCTTGAGGGTGGACAGGGACTTTCGTTCTTGGAGGTACACCTTC. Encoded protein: CARSLRVDRDFRSWRYTF.

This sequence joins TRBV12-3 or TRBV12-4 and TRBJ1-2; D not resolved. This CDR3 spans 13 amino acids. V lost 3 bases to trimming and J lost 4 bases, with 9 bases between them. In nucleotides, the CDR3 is TGTGCCAGCAGTTTTGGGCTCTTCTATGGCTACACCTTC. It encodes CASSFGLFYGYTF.

The CDR3 region is CASSQELRGVQETQYF. CDR3 bases: TGCGCCAGCAGCCAAGAACTCAGGGGGGTCCAAGAGACCCAGTACTTC. The chain is built from TRBV4-3 and TRBJ2-5; perhaps TRBD1 as D (7 bases). CDR1 LGHNA and CDR2 YSLEER come from the germline V gene. Trimming stripped 0 bases from V and 1 base from J, with 12 bases between. The CDR3 spans 16 residues.

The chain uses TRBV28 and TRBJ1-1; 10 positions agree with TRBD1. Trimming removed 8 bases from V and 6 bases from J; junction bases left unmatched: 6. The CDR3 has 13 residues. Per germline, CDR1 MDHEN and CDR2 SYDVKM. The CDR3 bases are TGTGCCAGCTTGGGACAGGGGAGGGCTGAAGCTTTCTTT. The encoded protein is CASLGQGRAEAFF.

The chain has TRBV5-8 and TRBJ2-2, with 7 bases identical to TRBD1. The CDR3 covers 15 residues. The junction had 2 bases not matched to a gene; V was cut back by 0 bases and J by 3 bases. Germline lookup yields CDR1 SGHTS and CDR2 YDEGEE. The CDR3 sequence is CASSLETGYTGELFF. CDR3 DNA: TGTGCCAGCAGCTTGGAGACAGGGTACACCGGGGAGCTGTTTTTT. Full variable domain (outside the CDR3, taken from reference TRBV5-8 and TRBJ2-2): EAGVTQSPTHLIKTRGQQATLRCSPISGHTSVYWYQQALGLGLQFLLWYDEGEERNRGNFPPRFSGRQFPNYSSELNVNALELEDSALYLCASSLETGYTGELFFGEGSRLTVL.

The CDR3 nucleotides are TGTGCCAGCCAAGAAAGGGGAAGGAATTCACCCCTCCACTTT. This translates into CASQERGRNSPLHF. V gene TRBV5-6 combines with J gene TRBJ1-6; perhaps TRBD1 as D (5 bases). This CDR3 spans 14 amino acids. The V end was cut by 7 bases, the J end by 7 bases, with 15 bases between. Germline CDR1 reads SGHDT; CDR2 reads YYEEEE.

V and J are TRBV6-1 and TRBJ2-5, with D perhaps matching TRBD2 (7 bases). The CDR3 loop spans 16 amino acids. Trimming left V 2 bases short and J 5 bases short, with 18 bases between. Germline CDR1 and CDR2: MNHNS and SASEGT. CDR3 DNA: TGTGCCAGCAGTGAATTTGGGGGGGGGCCGGAGGAGACCCAGTACTTC. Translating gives CASSEFGGGPEETQYF.

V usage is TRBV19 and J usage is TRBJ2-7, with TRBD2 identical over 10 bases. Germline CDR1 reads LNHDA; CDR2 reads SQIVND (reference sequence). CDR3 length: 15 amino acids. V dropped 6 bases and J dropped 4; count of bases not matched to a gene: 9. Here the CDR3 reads CASRNPSGRDYEQYF. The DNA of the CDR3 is TGTGCCAGTAGAAACCCTAGCGGGAGAGATTACGAGCAGTACTTC.

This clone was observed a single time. The CDR3 protein is CASSGVGLGNTIYF. The CDR3 DNA follows: TGTGCCAGCAGTGGAGTGGGGCTAGGAAACACCATATATTTT. The chain employs TRBV9 and TRBJ1-3, with D possibly TRBD1 on 5 matching bases. V lost 5 bases and J lost 4, with 13 bases in between. CDR1 is SGDLS and CDR2 is YYNGEE in the germline V gene. The CDR3 length is 14 residues.

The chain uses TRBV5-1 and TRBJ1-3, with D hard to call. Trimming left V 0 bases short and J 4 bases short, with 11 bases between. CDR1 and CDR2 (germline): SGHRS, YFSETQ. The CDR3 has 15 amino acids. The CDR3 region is CASSLVGISGNTIYF. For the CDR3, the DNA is TGCGCCAGCAGCTTGGTCGGGATATCCGGAAACACCATATATTTT.

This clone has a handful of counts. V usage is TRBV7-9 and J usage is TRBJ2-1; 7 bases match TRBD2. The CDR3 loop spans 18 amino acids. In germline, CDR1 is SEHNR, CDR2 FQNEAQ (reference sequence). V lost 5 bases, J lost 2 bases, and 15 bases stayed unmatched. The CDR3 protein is CASSPDPTSFYPYNEQFF. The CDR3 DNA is TGTGCCAGCAGCCCAGATCCGACTAGCTTCTATCCCTACAATGAGCAGTTCTTC.

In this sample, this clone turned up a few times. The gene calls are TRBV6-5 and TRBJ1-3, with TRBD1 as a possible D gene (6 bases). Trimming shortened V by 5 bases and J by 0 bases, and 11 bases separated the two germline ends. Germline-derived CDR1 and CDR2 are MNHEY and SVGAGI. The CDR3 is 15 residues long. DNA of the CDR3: TGTGCCAGCAGTCGGACAGACTTCTCTGGAAACACCATATATTTT. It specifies CASSRTDFSGNTIYF.

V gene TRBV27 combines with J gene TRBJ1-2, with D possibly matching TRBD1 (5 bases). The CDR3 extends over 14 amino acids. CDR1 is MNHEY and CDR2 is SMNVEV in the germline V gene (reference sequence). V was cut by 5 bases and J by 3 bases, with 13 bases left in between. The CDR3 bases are TGTGCCAGCAGTGAACGGGGGATACACTATGGCTACACCTTC. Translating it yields CASSERGIHYGYTF.

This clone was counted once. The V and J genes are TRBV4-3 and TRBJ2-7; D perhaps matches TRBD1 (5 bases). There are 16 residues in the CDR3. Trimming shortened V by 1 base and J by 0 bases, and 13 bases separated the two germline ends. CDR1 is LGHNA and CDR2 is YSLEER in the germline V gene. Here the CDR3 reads CASSQVAGSSSYEQYF. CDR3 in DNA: TGCGCCAGCAGCCAAGTGGCAGGGTCAAGCTCCTACGAGCAGTACTTC.

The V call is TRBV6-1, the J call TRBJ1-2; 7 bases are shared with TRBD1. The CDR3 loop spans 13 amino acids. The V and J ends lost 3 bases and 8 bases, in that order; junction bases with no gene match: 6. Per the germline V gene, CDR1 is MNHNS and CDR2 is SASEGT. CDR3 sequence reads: CASSEAGGSGYTF. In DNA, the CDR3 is TGTGCCAGCAGTGAGGCAGGGGGTTCCGGCTACACCTTC.

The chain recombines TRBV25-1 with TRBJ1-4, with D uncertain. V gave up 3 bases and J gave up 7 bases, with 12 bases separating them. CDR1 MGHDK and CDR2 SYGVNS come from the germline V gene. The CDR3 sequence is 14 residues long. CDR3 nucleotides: TGTGCCAGCAGTGACCCACGGAGCGTTGAAAAACTGTTTTTT. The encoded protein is CASSDPRSVEKLFF.

The CDR3 DNA reads TGTGCCAGCACGGAAAGCGGGGGGGCCCTTGAGCAGTTCTTC. Translated, it gives CASTESGGALEQFF. The chain uses TRBV25-1 and TRBJ2-1, with TRBD2 matching over 10 bases. Germline CDR1 is MGHDK and CDR2 is SYGVNS. This CDR3 region has 14 residues. Trimming cost V 7 bases and J 9 bases; bases outside gene matches: 9.

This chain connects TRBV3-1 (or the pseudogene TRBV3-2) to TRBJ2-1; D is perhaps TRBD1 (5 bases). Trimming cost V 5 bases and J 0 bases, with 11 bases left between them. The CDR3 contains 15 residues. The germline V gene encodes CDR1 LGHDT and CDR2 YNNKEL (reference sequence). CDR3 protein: CASSDLGDSYNEQFF. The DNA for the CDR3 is TGTGCCAGCAGCGACTTAGGGGACTCCTACAATGAGCAGTTCTTC.

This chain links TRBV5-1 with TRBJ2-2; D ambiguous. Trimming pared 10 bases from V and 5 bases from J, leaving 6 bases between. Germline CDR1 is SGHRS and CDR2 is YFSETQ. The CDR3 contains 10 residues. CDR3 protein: CADTTGELFF. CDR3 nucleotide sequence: TGCGCCGACACGACCGGGGAGCTGTTTTTT.